This T cell receptor (beta chain) derives from a study of blood T cells in healthy people across ages. Germline V gene data show CDR1 as MNHEY and CDR2 as SMNVEV (reference sequence). This CDR3 is built from 11 residues. Trimming took off 2 bases at V and 7 bases at J, with 5 bases between the two ends. Findings of the study overall: Diversity was higher, and naive CD4+ cells more numerous, in long-lived donors than in aged donors.

In regard to this clonotype: Its antigen is still unknown.

The authors ran a second PCR of 7 to 11 cycles using a sample-barcoded 5' primer and a J-beta primer mix. TCRdb re-called the 5' RACE reads through MiXCR, storing one row per CDR3 protein. The data show approximately 2,000,000 distinct CDR3 sequences, 39% seen once. The chain carries TRBV27 and TRBJ1-1; tentative D call: TRBD1 (5 bases). The source of this sequence is a human donor in good health. Sequencing was carried out using blood. The CDR3 spells CASSLQGEAFF. CDR3 bases: TGTGCCAGCAGTTTACAGGGTGAAGCTTTCTTT.